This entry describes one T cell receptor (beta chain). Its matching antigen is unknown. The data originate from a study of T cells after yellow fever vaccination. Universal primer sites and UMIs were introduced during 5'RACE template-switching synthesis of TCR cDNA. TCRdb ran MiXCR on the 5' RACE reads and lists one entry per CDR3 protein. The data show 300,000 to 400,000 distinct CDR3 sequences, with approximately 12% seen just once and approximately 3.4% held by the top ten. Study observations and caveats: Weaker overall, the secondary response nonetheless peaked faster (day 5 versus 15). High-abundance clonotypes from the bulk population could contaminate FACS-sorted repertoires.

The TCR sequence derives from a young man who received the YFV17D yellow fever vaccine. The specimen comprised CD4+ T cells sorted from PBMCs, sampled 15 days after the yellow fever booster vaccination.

The CDR3 DNA follows: TGCGCCAGCAGTGAACTAGCGGGGGCAAATGAGCAGTTCTTC. It yields the protein CASSELAGANEQFF. The V gene is TRBV10-1, the J gene TRBJ2-1; 11 bases agree with TRBD2. The CDR3 runs to 14 residues. V gave up 3 bases and J gave up 7 bases; unmatched junction bases: 2. CDR1 and CDR2 from the germline V gene are WNHNN and SYGVQD (reference sequence).